This T cell receptor beta chain was found in a study of cytomegalovirus exposure and HLA in healthy donors. There are 14 residues in the CDR3. The germline gives CDR1 MDHEN, CDR2 SYDVKM. V was cut by 2 bases and J by 0 bases, with 6 bases left in between. With 60 Vbeta and 13 Jbeta primers, the PCR was carried out. This table comes from immunoSEQ multiplex PCR, and its TCRdb copy is limited to in-frame clones, with some not included. The table records roughly 150,000 clones, 85% of them present only once. The gene calls are TRBV28 and TRBJ2-3, with D possibly matching TRBD2 (6 bases). The receptor comes from a woman under 30 in good health and CMV-seronegative. The sequencing sample was made of PBMCs. The CDR3 region is CASSLAGSTDTQYF. The DNA for the CDR3 is TGTGCCAGCAGTTTAGCGGGGAGCACAGATACGCAGTATTTT.